A single sample is the source of the 27 T cell receptor beta chains below, sequenced in a study of blood T cell repertoires in COVID-19. The assay was immunoSEQ multiplex PCR, and TCRdb's table has in-frame clones only and misses some. The sample has approximately 390,000 clones, roughly 88% seen once. Sequenced input: PBMCs or T cells enriched from blood (not recorded which). Receptors originate from a woman in her 40s with acute COVID-19.

This chain uses TRBV5-1 with TRBJ1-2, with a weak D call TRBD1 (6 bases). V shed 4 bases and J shed 6 bases, with 10 bases lying between them. Germline CDR1 reads SGHRS; CDR2 reads YFSETQ. The CDR3 totals 12 residues. The CDR3 sequence is CASSPYRDGYTF. CDR3 DNA: TGCGCCAGCAGCCCGTACAGGGATGGCTACACCTTC.

This clone was found once. The J gene is TRBJ1-1, the V gene TRBV5-4; D perhaps matches TRBD1 (6 bases). V shed 2 bases and J shed 1 base, with 9 bases lying between them. Germline V gives CDR1 SGHNT, CDR2 YYREEE (reference sequence). The CDR3 is 14 amino acids. The CDR3 DNA reads as TGTGCCAGCAGCTTTCAGGGGTCGAACACTGAAGCTTTCTTT. It specifies CASSFQGSNTEAFF.

In its sample, this clone was seen once. The chain has TRBV5-1 and TRBJ1-2; 8 bases agree with TRBD1. CDR3 length equals 15 residues. Per the germline V gene, CDR1 is SGHRS and CDR2 is YFSETQ. Trimming at V came to 0 bases and at J to 6 bases, leaving 7 bases not matched to a gene. CDR3 bases: TGCGCCAGCAGCTTGGATTCTCAGGGGGCAGATGGCTACACCTTC. Translating gives CASSLDSQGADGYTF.

Here the CDR3 DNA reads TGTGCCAGTAGTATTCGGCCCGGGCCAGGGGGCAATCAGCCCCAGCATTTT. It specifies CASSIRPGPGGNQPQHF. The V call is TRBV19, the J call TRBJ1-5; tentative D call: TRBD1 (6 bases). Trimming cost V 3 bases and J 2 bases, with 17 bases left between them. Germline V gene lookup returns CDR1 LNHDA and CDR2 SQIVND (reference sequence). The length of the CDR3 is 17 residues.

The V and J genes are TRBV7-7 and TRBJ2-2; D is possibly TRBD2 (6 bases). Germline CDR1 reads SSHAT; CDR2 reads FNYEAQ (reference sequence). This CDR3 has 15 residues. The V gene lost 1 base and the J gene lost 3 bases, with 9 bases spanning the gap. CDR3 DNA sequence: TGTGCCAGCAGCTTAGATGCGGGGTACACCGGGGAGCTGTTTTTT. Its protein is CASSLDAGYTGELFF. The full variable domain, in which reference TRBV7-7 and TRBJ2-2 provide the parts outside the CDR3, is GAGVSQSPRYKVTKRGQDVTLRCDPISSHATLYWYQQALGQGPEFLTYFNYEAQPDKSGLPSDRFSAERPEGSISTLTIQRTEQRDSAMYRCASSLDAGYTGELFFGEGSRLTVL.

The count of this clone is one. This chain connects TRBV5-5 to TRBJ1-5; tentative D call: TRBD1 (6 bases). The V end was cut by 3 bases, the J end by 6 bases, with 13 bases between. Germline CDR1 is SGHKS and CDR2 is YYEKEE (reference sequence). This CDR3 contains 14 residues. In DNA, the CDR3 is TGTGCCAGCAGCTCCAACGCAGGGGCTCAGCCCCAGCATTTT. It is translated as CASSSNAGAQPQHF.

V usage is TRBV4-1 and J usage is TRBJ2-7; maybe TRBD2 (7 bases). Trimming removed 1 base at V and 6 bases at J, with 19 bases between. The CDR3 is 16 residues long. CDR1 is MGHRA, CDR2 YSYEKL, per germline. In nucleotides, the CDR3 is TGCGCCAGCAGCCAAGTTGGGGGGGCCGGGGGCGGCGAGCAGTACTTC. Protein: CASSQVGGAGGGEQYF.

The rearrangement joins TRBV12-3 or TRBV12-4 to TRBJ1-1; 9 bases fit TRBD1. The CDR3 sequence is 13 residues long. J gave up 5 bases and V 6 bases, and 4 bases lay outside the gene matches. CDR3 coding DNA: TGTGCCAGCAGAGGACAGGGGTTAACTGAAGCTTTCTTT. The encoded protein is CASRGQGLTEAFF.

V gene TRBV18 combines with J gene TRBJ1-5, with no clear D. The germline CDR1 and CDR2 sequences are KGHSH and LQKENI. Trimming left V 3 bases short and J 2 bases short, with 17 bases between. This CDR3 contains 17 residues. CDR3 sequence reads: CASSPFDASRGNQPQHF. The CDR3 nucleotides read TGTGCCAGCTCACCCTTCGACGCTAGTCGGGGCAATCAGCCCCAGCATTTT.

V gene TRBV7-9 combines with J gene TRBJ1-5, with a possible D match to TRBD1 (6 bases). Germline CDR1 SEHNR, CDR2 FQNEAQ (reference sequence). V was shortened by 5 bases and J by 3 bases, with 17 bases between the two germline ends. CDR3 length: 16 amino acids. The DNA for the CDR3 is TGTGCCAGCAGCCCGGGCCCAGGACAGATCAATCAGCCCCAGCATTTT. The encoded protein is CASSPGPGQINQPQHF.

This chain links TRBV7-2 with TRBJ2-5; the match to TRBD2 covers 7 bases. The trim removed 6 bases at V and 5 bases at J, leaving 0 bases unmatched. This CDR3 region has 11 residues. From germline, CDR1 is SGHTA and CDR2 FQGNSA. In nucleotides, the CDR3 is TGTGCCAGCAGGGGGGGGGAGACCCAGTACTTC. Its translation: CASRGGETQYF.

This rearrangement joins TRBV10-3 to TRBJ1-2, with TRBD1 matching 8 bases. The germline V gene encodes CDR1 ENHRY and CDR2 SYGVKD. Trimming took 3 bases from V and 3 from J; bases not matched to a gene: 3. The CDR3 covers 14 residues. CDR3 residues: CAISDTGGHYGYTF. For the CDR3, the DNA is TGTGCCATCAGTGACACAGGGGGGCACTATGGCTACACCTTC.

V is TRBV24-1 and J is TRBJ2-1, with TRBD1 matching 9 bases. Germline CDR1 is KGHDR and CDR2 is SFDVKD. This CDR3 comprises 15 residues. The ends lost 4 bases at V and 8 bases at J; junction bases unmatched: 8. CDR3 nucleotide sequence: TGTGCCACCAGTGACCCGGGACAGGGTAGGGATGAGCAGTTCTTC. Its translation is CATSDPGQGRDEQFF.

This chain joins TRBV6-5 and TRBJ1-5; D perhaps matches TRBD1 (5 bases). The CDR3 runs 14 residues. V shed 5 bases and J shed 0 bases, with 8 bases lying between them. Germline V CDR1 and CDR2: MNHEY, SVGAGI. This CDR3 is CASSRGYSNQPQHF. DNA for the CDR3: TGTGCCAGCAGTAGGGGCTATAGCAATCAGCCCCAGCATTTT.

The chain joins TRBV5-1 to TRBJ1-1; D not certain. Deletions cut 0 bases from V and 5 bases from J, with 5 bases between. This CDR3 has 12 amino acids. Germline CDR1 reads SGHRS; CDR2 reads YFSETQ. The CDR3 loop reads CASSLGQTEAFF. The CDR3 coding sequence is TGCGCCAGCAGCTTGGGTCAGACTGAAGCTTTCTTT. Supplemented by reference TRBV5-1 and TRBJ1-1, the full variable domain reads KAGVTQTPRYLIKTRGQQVTLSCSPISGHRSVSWYQQTPGQGLQFLFEYFSETQRNKGNFPGRFSGRQFSNSRSEMNVSTLELGDSALYLCASSLGQTEAFFGQGTRLTVV.

The rearrangement joins TRBV19 to TRBJ1-1; D perhaps matches TRBD1 (5 bases). Germline CDR1 LNHDA, CDR2 SQIVND (reference sequence). The CDR3 consists of 12 residues. V was cut by 6 bases and J by 4 bases, with 9 bases left in between. The CDR3 bases are TGTGCCAGTAGCTCGACAGCCACTGAAGCTTTCTTT. This codes for CASSSTATEAFF.

The chain combines TRBV30 with TRBJ1-1; weak D call: TRBD1 (5 bases). The V gene lost 3 bases and the J gene lost 10 bases, with 21 bases spanning the gap. The CDR3 has 14 amino acids. The germline V gene encodes CDR1 GTSNPN and CDR2 SVGIG (reference sequence). CDR3 loop: CAWSPLIVGGRAFF. The DNA for the CDR3 is TGTGCCTGGAGCCCCTTAATTGTCGGGGGTCGAGCTTTCTTT.

The chain uses TRBV9 and TRBJ2-5, with D unclear. The CDR3 covers 11 residues. V was pared by 3 bases and J by 3 bases, with 3 bases between. Germline V CDR1 and CDR2: SGDLS, YYNGEE. For the CDR3, the DNA is TGTGCCAGCAGCGCGGAAGAGACCCAGTACTTC. It yields the protein CASSAEETQYF.

The chain uses TRBV5-1 and TRBJ1-1, with TRBD1 identical over 7 bases. V dropped 6 bases and J dropped 6; count of bases not matched to a gene: 8. The CDR3 covers 13 residues. Germline V gene data show CDR1 as SGHRS and CDR2 as YFSETQ. CDR3 in amino acids: CASKGTVNPEAFF. The DNA of the CDR3 is TGCGCCAGCAAAGGGACAGTCAACCCTGAAGCTTTCTTT. Filled out from reference TRBV5-1 and TRBJ1-1, the complete variable domain reads KAGVTQTPRYLIKTRGQQVTLSCSPISGHRSVSWYQQTPGQGLQFLFEYFSETQRNKGNFPGRFSGRQFSNSRSEMNVSTLELGDSALYLCASKGTVNPEAFFGQGTRLTVV.

The CDR3 bases are TGTGCCAGCAGCCCTCCGGACAGGGGAACAGATACGCAGTATTTT. Its translation is CASSPPDRGTDTQYF. The rearrangement links TRBV7-9 to TRBJ2-3; 9 bases map to TRBD1. The CDR3 spans 15 residues. In germline, CDR1 is SEHNR, CDR2 FQNEAQ (reference sequence). V dropped 5 bases and J dropped 3; count of bases not matched to a gene: 6.

In nucleotides, the CDR3 is TGTGCCACCAGTGATTCTCGGCTCCGAGGAGGCTACACCTTC. Its protein is CATSDSRLRGGYTF. The gene calls are TRBV24-1 and TRBJ1-2, with D hard to call. CDR3 length: 14 amino acids. Germline V gene data show CDR1 as KGHDR and CDR2 as SFDVKD. The ends were cut back, 2 bases at V and 8 bases at J, with 14 bases in the middle.

The V call is TRBV11-2, the J call TRBJ1-1; D remains unclear. The germline CDR1 and CDR2 sequences are SGHAT and FQNNGV. V lost 1 base to trimming and J lost 1 base, with 7 bases between them. The CDR3 runs 14 residues. The CDR3 nucleotides are TGTGCCAGCAGCTTAGGGCTAGAGAACACTGAAGCTTTCTTT. It is translated as CASSLGLENTEAFF.

The table lists this clone with a few counts. The chain combines TRBV6-5 with TRBJ1-6; TRBD1 is a possible D gene (6 bases). CDR1 and CDR2 (germline): MNHEY, SVGAGI. CDR3 length: 14 amino acids. The germline V and J ends were trimmed by 6 bases and 8 bases, with 14 bases remaining between them. The CDR3 DNA is TGTGCCAGCAGAAAGGGGGAGAGGGATTCACCCCTCCACTTT. Encoded protein: CASRKGERDSPLHF.

V usage is TRBV2 and J usage is TRBJ1-1, with D uncertain. CDR1 and CDR2 (germline): SNHLY, FYNNEI. The germline V and J ends were trimmed by 7 bases and 7 bases, with 10 bases remaining between them. The CDR3 runs to 11 residues. The CDR3 protein is CASNEADEAFF. The CDR3 nucleotides read TGTGCCAGCAACGAGGCTGATGAAGCTTTCTTT. Filled out from reference TRBV2 and TRBJ1-1, the complete variable domain reads EPEVTQTPSHQVTQMGQEVILRCVPISNHLYFYWYRQILGQKVEFLVSFYNNEISEKSEIFDDQFSVERPDGSNFTLKIRSTKLEDSAMYFCASNEADEAFFGQGTRLTVV.

V usage is TRBV27 and J usage is TRBJ2-7; 7 nucleotides line up with TRBD1. CDR3 length: 15 amino acids. CDR1 and CDR2 from the germline V gene are MNHEY and SMNVEV (reference sequence). V gave up 8 bases and J gave up 4 bases; unmatched junction bases: 14. The CDR3 sequence: CASAEVGAGGYEQYF. DNA for the CDR3: TGTGCCAGCGCGGAAGTAGGGGCAGGGGGATACGAGCAGTACTTC.

This sequence joins TRBV4-2 and TRBJ2-7; TRBD1 is a possible D gene (5 bases). Germline-derived CDR1 and CDR2 are LGHNA and YNFKEQ. CDR3 length: 18 residues. Between the trimmed V and J ends, which lost 0 bases and 5 bases, there was a span of 23 bases. CDR3 coding DNA: TGTGCCAGCAGCCAAGAACTGATCGGGCAGGGCCGGCAAAACGAGCAGTACTTC. Translation: CASSQELIGQGRQNEQYF.

This clone has a handful of counts. The chain couples TRBV13 to TRBJ2-7; 10 nucleotides match TRBD1. Germline CDR1 and CDR2: PRHDT and FYEKMQ (reference sequence). The CDR3 is 14 residues long. Losses at the gene ends were 5 bases for V and 4 bases for J; bases not matched to a gene: 5. The CDR3: CASSTRQGAYEQYF. The DNA for the CDR3 is TGTGCCAGCAGCACCCGACAGGGGGCATACGAGCAGTACTTC.